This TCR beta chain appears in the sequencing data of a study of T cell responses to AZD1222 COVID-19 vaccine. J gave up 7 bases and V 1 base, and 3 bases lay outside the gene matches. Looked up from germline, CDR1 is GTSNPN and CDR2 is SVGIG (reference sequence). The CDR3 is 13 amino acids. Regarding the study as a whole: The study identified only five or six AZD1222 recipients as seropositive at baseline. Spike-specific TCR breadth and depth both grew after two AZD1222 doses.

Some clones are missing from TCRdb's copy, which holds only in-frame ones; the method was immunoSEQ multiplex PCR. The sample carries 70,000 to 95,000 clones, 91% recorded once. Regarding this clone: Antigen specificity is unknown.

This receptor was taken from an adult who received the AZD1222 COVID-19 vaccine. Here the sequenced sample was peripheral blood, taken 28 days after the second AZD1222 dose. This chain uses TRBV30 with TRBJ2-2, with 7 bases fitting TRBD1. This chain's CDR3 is CAWSEGGGGELFF. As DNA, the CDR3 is TGTGCCTGGAGTGAAGGGGGCGGCGGGGAGCTGTTTTTT. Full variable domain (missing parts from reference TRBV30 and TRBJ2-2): SQTIHQWPATLVQPVGSPLSLECTVEGTSNPNLYWYRQAAGRGLQLLFYSVGIGQISSEVPQNLSASRPQDRQFILSSKKLLLSDSGFYLCAWSEGGGGELFFGEGSRLTVL.